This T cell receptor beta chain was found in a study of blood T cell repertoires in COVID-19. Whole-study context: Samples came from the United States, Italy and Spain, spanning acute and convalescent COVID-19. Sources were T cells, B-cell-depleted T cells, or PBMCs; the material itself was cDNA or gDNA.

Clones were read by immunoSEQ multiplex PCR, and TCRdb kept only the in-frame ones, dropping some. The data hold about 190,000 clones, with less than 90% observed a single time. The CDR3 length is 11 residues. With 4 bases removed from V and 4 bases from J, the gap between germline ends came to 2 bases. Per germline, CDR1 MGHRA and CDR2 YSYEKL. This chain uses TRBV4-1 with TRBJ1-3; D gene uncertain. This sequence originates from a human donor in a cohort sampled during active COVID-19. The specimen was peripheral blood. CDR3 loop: CASSPGNTIYF. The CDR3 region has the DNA TGCGCCAGCAGCCCGGGAAACACCATATATTTT.